This entry features one T cell receptor (beta chain) sequence. Its antigen target is currently unknown. The record has no base qualities; no much larger clone is one base away. Five hundred nanograms of biopsy DNA per sample were submitted for commercial TCRB immunosequencing. Adaptive Biotechnology amplified the CDR3 regions from genomic DNA with a two-step multiplex PCR designed to control amplification bias. In the first PCR, primers covered every V and J gene segment, and in the second PCR, barcodes and Illumina adapters were added. An Illumina instrument was used to sequence the CDR3 libraries. As for the authors' bioinformatics: Vendor-provided pipelines were combined with custom analysis of raw data in R/Bioconductor under R version 3.3.0. Clonality, ranging from 0 to 1, was calculated as the inverse of the normalised Shannon entropy of all productive clones. The repertoire share taken up by the top 100 clones defined high-frequency clones, and only clones that passed a 95% confidence test were kept. Overlap between samples was measured with the Morisita-Horn index, while repertoire diversity was measured with the Simpson index. TCRdb took this table from immuneACCESS and kept in-frame rearrangements with V and J called. Such tables lack part of the clones; where checked against another copy, unresolved V genes explain under half of the gap, and the rest is unexplained. D and trimming come from the DNA, and the V and J calls and clone size come from that table. Here the sample has thousands of clones; roughly 96% occur a single time. About 0.3% of the sample is taken by the ten largest.

The data were obtained in a study of T cell repertoires in ileal Crohn's disease (dated by TCRdb to 2018 to 2020). For the wider study: Median disease duration was about eight years, and under 40% of patients were identified as active smokers at the time of surgery. All patients had surgery for a complication: stricturing disease in 61% and penetrating disease in around 39%. About half of the patients received postoperative therapy: roughly 10 received thiopurines and roughly 19 received anti-TNF agents. The TCR repertoire was analysed in around 50 patients with Crohn's disease drawn from a prospective multicentre cohort. Running in parallel with the study was a multicentre cohort set up to find predictors of early endoscopic recurrence following ileocolonic resection. Endoscopic postoperative recurrence was defined as a Rutgeerts score above i0. A total of approximately 170 mucosal samples from around 60 patients were sequenced, collected from several sites on the surgical specimen and at postoperative endoscopy.

Paper-wide results and their limitations: Higher high-frequency clone percentages at surgery were associated with endoscopic recurrence; all patients with clonality above 26.8% (18/57) had recurrence. Compared with CD4 T cells, sorted CD8 T cells contained more high-frequency clones, which suggests that the mucosal expansions were mostly CD8. A significantly higher proportion of clonal expansions was observed in active smokers at surgery than in non-smokers (roughly 27% vs 19%, p=0.02). Only a subgroup of patients, of unstated size, had their mucosal CD4 and CD8 T cells sorted and sequenced.

Adults with ileal or ileocolonic Crohn's disease for whom ileocolonic resection was indicated were considered eligible. Whole ileal mucosal biopsies were kept frozen at -80 degrees C prior to DNA extraction. A TRizol-based method was used to extract genomic DNA from the frozen whole biopsies, and the DNA was quantified with a NanoDrop 2000 spectrophotometer. The origin of this receptor is an adult with Crohn's disease. What was sequenced was ileal tissue.

The encoded CDR3 is CATKRGGGRTGELFF. Read as DNA, the sequence is TGTGCCACCAAAAGAGGGGGCGGTCGTACCGGGGAGCTGTTTTTT. This sequence uses TRBV7-2 and TRBJ2-2; 7 central nucleotides agree with TRBD1. For CDR1 and CDR2, the germline V gene lists SGHTA and FQGNSA. The CDR3 starts with the cysteine, ends with the phenylalanine, and has 15 residues. The DNA shown is the 45-base CDR3, in frame from base 1. Trimming takes 10 bases off V and 5 bases off J; junction bases not matched to a gene: 13.